This T cell receptor beta chain was captured in a study of OX40 agonist ivuxolimab in advanced cancers. The wider study: Every 2 weeks, patients got intravenous ivuxolimab at one of six dose levels (0.01-10 mg/kg). In three patients, partial responses were observed, one with hepatocellular carcinoma and two with cutaneous melanoma.

Whole-study findings and limits: Determination of antigen specificity was not performed for the expanded peripheral T cells.

Sequenced by immunoSEQ multiplex PCR; TCRdb stores in-frame clones only, minus some. The table lists 37,000 or so clones, 87% of them singletons, with under 20% in the top ten. Comments on this clone: What it binds is unknown.

Anyone with autoimmune disease history or systemic immunosuppression was excluded. This CDR3 spans 15 amino acids. Germline V lookup: CDR1 SEHNR, CDR2 FQNEAQ (reference sequence). Losses at the gene ends were 4 bases for V and 3 bases for J; bases not matched to a gene: 4. The chain has TRBV7-9 and TRBJ2-2, with 8 bases identical to TRBD1. The material sequenced was CD4+ or CD8+ T cells sorted from blood, taken in a trial of the OX40 agonist ivuxolimab. The TCR sequence derives from an adult with an advanced solid tumor such as melanoma, head and neck, liver or kidney cancer. CDR3 region: CASSSGQVYTGELFF. CDR3 DNA sequence: TGTGCCAGCAGCTCGGGACAGGTTTACACCGGGGAGCTGTTTTTT.